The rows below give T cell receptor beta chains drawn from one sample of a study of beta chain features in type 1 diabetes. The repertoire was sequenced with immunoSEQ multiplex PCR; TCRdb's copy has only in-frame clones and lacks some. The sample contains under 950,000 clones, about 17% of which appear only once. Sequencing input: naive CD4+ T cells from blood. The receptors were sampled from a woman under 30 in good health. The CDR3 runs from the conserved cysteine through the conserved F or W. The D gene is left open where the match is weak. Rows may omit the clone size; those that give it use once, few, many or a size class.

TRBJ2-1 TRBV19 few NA TGTGCCAGTAGTATAGTCCAGGACTCCTACAATGAGCAGTTCTTC CASSIVQDSYNEQFF
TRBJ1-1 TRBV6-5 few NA TGTGCCAGCAGTTACTTCGGACAGAGGAACACTGAAGCTTTCTTT CASSYFGQRNTEAFF
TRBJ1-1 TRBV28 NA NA TGTGCCAGCAGTTTGTCCGGAGGTGCGGGCACTGAAGCTTTCTTT CASSLSGGAGTEAFF
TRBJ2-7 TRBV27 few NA TGTGCCAGCAGTCTATCCCCTCACGGAGGGACCTACGAGCAGTACTTC CASSLSPHGGTYEQYF
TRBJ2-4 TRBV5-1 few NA TGCGCCAGCAGCCCCGAGGGACCCGGAATGAACATTCAGTACTTC CASSPEGPGMNIQYF
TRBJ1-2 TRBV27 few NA TGTGCCAGCAGTATTCGAGCTAACTATGGCTACACCTTC CASSIRANYGYTF
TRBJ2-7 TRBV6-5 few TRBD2 TGTGCCAGCAGTTACGGGCGGGAGGGCAGCGAGCAGTACTTC CASSYGREGSEQYF
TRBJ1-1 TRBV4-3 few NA TGCGCCAGCAGCCGCTTACCGGGAGAATCAGCTTTCTTT CASSRLPGESAFF
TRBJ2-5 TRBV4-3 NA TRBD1 TGCGCCAGCAGCCAACAACTCCAAGGGACAGTAAGCCAAGAGACCCAGTACTTC CASSQQLQGTVSQETQYF
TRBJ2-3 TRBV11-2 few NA TGTGCCAGCAGCCGACTGGGAGGTTTCACAGATACGCAGTATTTT CASSRLGGFTDTQYF
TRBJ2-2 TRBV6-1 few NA TGTGCCAGCAGTCCATGGACAACCGGGGAGCTGTTTTTT CASSPWTTGELFF
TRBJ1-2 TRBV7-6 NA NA TGTGCCAGCAGCCAAAGGGCCCCCCCGGGGGCCTATGGCTACACCTTC CASSQRAPPGAYGYTF
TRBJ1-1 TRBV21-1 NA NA TGTGCCAGCCGCTCTGGGGAGAACACTGAAGCTTTCTTT CASRSGENTEAFF
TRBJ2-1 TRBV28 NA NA TGTGCCAGCAGTTGGGAAGGGGACTCCTACAATGAGCAGTTCTTC CASSWEGDSYNEQFF
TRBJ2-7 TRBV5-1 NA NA TGCGCCAGCAGCTTCTCTCAATACGAGCAGTACTTC CASSFSQYEQYF
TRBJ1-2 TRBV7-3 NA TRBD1 TGTGCCAGCAGCCCCACCCAGGGGGATAACTATGGCTACACCTTC CASSPTQGDNYGYTF